This T cell receptor beta chain was observed in a study of cytomegalovirus exposure and HLA in healthy donors. Primers included in the PCR were 60 Vbeta and 13 Jbeta primers. The method was immunoSEQ multiplex PCR; TCRdb's version includes in-frame clones alone and lacks a portion of them. The data show 99,000 or so clones, 9.5% to 15% seen once. On this clone itself: Its target is not known.

Notes on the study in general: In terms of immune exposure information, only CMV serostatus was available. Analysis was carried out at a later point, and it linked a missense DCLRE1C variant to TCR beta V- and J-gene trimming.

The CDR3 is made up of 15 amino acids. Germline lookup yields CDR1 SGHRS and CDR2 YFSETQ. V lost 3 bases and J lost 4; bases outside the gene matches: 7. Source material: PBMCs. V and J are TRBV5-1 and TRBJ1-1; 9 bases line up with TRBD1. The clonotype originates from a man aged 40-49 years in good health and CMV-seropositive. DNA for the CDR3: TGCGCCAGCAGCTGGGCCGGGACAGGGAGCACTGAAGCTTTCTTT. Its protein product is CASSWAGTGSTEAFF.